This T cell receptor beta chain was sequenced for a study of blood T cell repertoires in COVID-19. Study at large: The origin of the acute and convalescent COVID-19 samples was the United States, Italy and Spain. In each case, the material was cDNA or gDNA derived from T cells, B-cell-depleted T cells, or PBMCs.

Each participant's cohort was designated according to participant-reported clinical history. Cohort 3 donors were reported recovered after two negative PCRs, clearance, or symptom resolution. Germline V gene data show CDR1 as KGHDR and CDR2 as SFDVKD. There are 16 residues in the CDR3. The J segment lost 4 bases and the V segment lost 4 bases, leaving 11 bases of the junction unmatched. Sequencing was performed with immunoSEQ multiplex PCR; in TCRdb, only in-frame clones are kept and a portion is missing. This table holds almost 500,000 clones, less than 90% found once. Sequenced material: PBMCs or T cells enriched from blood (not recorded which). V usage is TRBV24-1 and J usage is TRBJ2-5; 7 positions agree with TRBD1. This clonotype originated in a woman aged 55-69 years who had recovered from COVID-19. CDR3: CATSEIDRVGGETQYF. In DNA form, the CDR3 reads TGTGCCACCAGTGAGATAGACAGGGTTGGTGGAGAGACCCAGTACTTC.